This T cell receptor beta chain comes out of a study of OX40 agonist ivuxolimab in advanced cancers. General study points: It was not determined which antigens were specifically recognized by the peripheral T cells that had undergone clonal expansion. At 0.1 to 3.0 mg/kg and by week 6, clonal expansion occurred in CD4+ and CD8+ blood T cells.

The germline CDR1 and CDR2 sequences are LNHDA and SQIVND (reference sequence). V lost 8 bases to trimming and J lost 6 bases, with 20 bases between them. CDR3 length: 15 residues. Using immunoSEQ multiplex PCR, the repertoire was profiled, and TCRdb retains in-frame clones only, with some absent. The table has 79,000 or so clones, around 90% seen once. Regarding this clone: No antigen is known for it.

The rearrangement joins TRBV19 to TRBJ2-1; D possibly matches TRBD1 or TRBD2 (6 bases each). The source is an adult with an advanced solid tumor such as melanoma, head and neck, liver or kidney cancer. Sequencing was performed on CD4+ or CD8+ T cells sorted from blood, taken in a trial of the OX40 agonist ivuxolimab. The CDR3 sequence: CASSSVGGTGNEQFF. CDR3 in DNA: TGTGCCAGTTCCTCAGTCGGGGGCACAGGCAATGAGCAGTTCTTC.